The 19 T cell receptor beta chains given below trace back to one sample, sequenced in a study of T cell responses to AZD1222 COVID-19 vaccine. TCRdb's copy holds only in-frame clones and misses some; the assay was immunoSEQ multiplex PCR. Seen here are 95,000 or so clones, approximately 91% observed once, and the top ten hold approximately 9%. This sample comprised peripheral blood, obtained 28 days after the second AZD1222 dose. These receptors originate from an adult who received the AZD1222 COVID-19 vaccine.

The chain has TRBV5-1 and TRBJ2-4; the D is unclear. The germline gives CDR1 SGHRS, CDR2 YFSETQ. V was shortened by 4 bases and J by 0 bases, with 11 bases between the two germline ends. The CDR3 loop spans 15 amino acids. The CDR3 loop is CASSLNDRAKNIQYF. The DNA for the CDR3 is TGCGCCAGCAGCCTCAACGATAGAGCCAAAAACATTCAGTACTTC.

The genes are TRBV27 and TRBJ2-7; TRBD2 matches at 9 bases. The trim removed 3 bases at V and 3 bases at J, leaving 9 bases unmatched. Germline V gene lookup returns CDR1 MNHEY and CDR2 SMNVEV (reference sequence). The CDR3 sequence is 16 residues long. The DNA of the CDR3 is TGTGCCAGCAGTTTTTCCCGGCTAGCGGGGAACTACGAGCAGTACTTC. This translates into CASSFSRLAGNYEQYF.

This chain joins TRBV19 and TRBJ2-1, with D unclear. The CDR3 is 13 residues long. Trimming took 7 bases from V and 2 from J, leaving 9 bases between them. The germline V gene encodes CDR1 LNHDA and CDR2 SQIVND (reference sequence). The CDR3 here is CASTDLPYNEQFF. The DNA for the CDR3 is TGTGCCAGTACCGACTTGCCCTACAATGAGCAGTTCTTC.

This chain uses TRBV5-4 with TRBJ2-1, with 9 bases fitting TRBD2. The CDR3 has 15 residues. V lost 10 bases to trimming and J lost 8 bases; unmatched junction nucleotides: 16. Germline assignment: CDR1 SGHNT and CDR2 YYREEE (reference sequence). CDR3: CASTPGTSRQDEQFF. The CDR3 DNA is TGTGCCTCGACCCCCGGGACTAGCCGTCAAGATGAGCAGTTCTTC.

CDR3: CASSLGTSQHF. The CDR3, as DNA: TGTGCCAGCAGCTTGGGGACATCCCAGCATTTT. The chain combines TRBV7-2 with TRBJ1-5, with D possibly TRBD1 on 6 matching bases. Trimming left V 3 bases short and J 11 bases short, with 8 bases between. CDR1 and CDR2 from the germline V gene are SGHTA and FQGNSA. This CDR3 is built from 11 residues. Supplemented by reference TRBV7-2 and TRBJ1-5, the full variable domain reads GAGVSQSPSNKVTEKGKDVELRCDPISGHTALYWYRQSLGQGLEFLIYFQGNSAPDKSGLPSDRFSAERTGGSVSTLTIQRTQQEDSAVYLCASSLGTSQHFGDGTRLSIL.

The rearrangement joins TRBV27 to TRBJ2-1; D gene uncertain. Germline values: CDR1 MNHEY, CDR2 SMNVEV (reference sequence). This CDR3 region has 15 residues. With 2 bases removed from V and 2 bases from J, the gap between germline ends came to 10 bases. CDR3 DNA sequence: TGTGCCAGCAGTTTAGTAGGTTTCACCTACAATGAGCAGTTCTTC. It translates to CASSLVGFTYNEQFF.

The chain has TRBV6-5 and TRBJ1-5; TRBD1 aligns across 12 bases. This CDR3 has 14 amino acids. Trimming took 6 bases from V and 5 from J; bases not matched to a gene: 2. Looked up from germline, CDR1 is MNHEY and CDR2 is SVGAGI. The CDR3 loop reads CASSGTGGDQPQHF. The CDR3 nucleotides are TGTGCCAGCAGCGGGACAGGGGGCGATCAGCCCCAGCATTTT.

This chain joins TRBV3-1 (or the pseudogene TRBV3-2) and TRBJ1-3; D gene uncertain. The ends were cut back, 1 base at V and 2 bases at J, with 15 bases in the middle. CDR1 and CDR2 (germline): LGHDT, YNNKEL (reference sequence). The CDR3 runs 17 residues. The CDR3 region is CASSQGVVGSTGNTIYF. As DNA, the CDR3 is TGTGCCAGCAGCCAAGGGGTTGTAGGCAGTACTGGAAACACCATATATTTT.

The gene calls are TRBV6-1 and TRBJ2-2; D is possibly TRBD1 (6 bases). Trimming took 2 bases from V and 6 from J, leaving 10 bases between them. CDR1 and CDR2 from the germline V gene are MNHNS and SASEGT. CDR3 size: 14 residues. CDR3 sequence: CASSEMAGAGELFF. CDR3 nucleotides: TGTGCCAGCAGTGAAATGGCAGGGGCCGGGGAGCTGTTTTTT.

V and J are TRBV28 and TRBJ2-2; D perhaps matches TRBD1 (6 bases). Germline-derived CDR1 and CDR2 are MDHEN and SYDVKM. The ends were cut back, 7 bases at V and 8 bases at J, with 14 bases in the middle. The length of the CDR3 is 13 residues. The CDR3 nucleotides read TGTGCCAGCAAGGACAGCGCCAGTGGGGAGCTGTTTTTT. This translates into CASKDSASGELFF. The whole variable domain, remainder taken from reference TRBV28 and TRBJ2-2, is DVKVTQSSRYLVKRTGEKVFLECVQDMDHENMFWYRQDPGLGLRLIYFSYDVKMKEKGDIPEGYSVSREKKERFSLILESASTNQTSMYLCASKDSASGELFFGEGSRLTVL.

The gene calls are TRBV7-2 and TRBJ2-7; 9 positions match TRBD2. J gave up 3 bases and V 1 base, and 16 bases lay outside the gene matches. Germline assignment: CDR1 SGHTA and CDR2 FQGNSA. The CDR3 is made up of 19 amino acids. CDR3 in DNA: TGTGCCAGCAGCTTAGGAGGGTCGATGTTCGCGGGAGGGAGCTACGAGCAGTACTTC. The encoded protein is CASSLGGSMFAGGSYEQYF.

This clone was seen only a few times. The chain is built from TRBV27 and TRBJ1-4; TRBD1 might be the D (5 bases). The CDR3 loop spans 15 amino acids. The V gene's germline CDR1 is MNHEY and CDR2 SMNVEV (reference sequence). V gave up 5 bases and J gave up 7 bases, with 17 bases separating them. CDR3 residues: CASSKTGPRGEKLFF. The CDR3 DNA follows: TGTGCCAGCAGTAAAACAGGTCCTAGGGGTGAAAAACTGTTTTTT.

The genes are TRBV13 and TRBJ2-1, with TRBD2 matching over 8 bases. Germline V gives CDR1 PRHDT, CDR2 FYEKMQ (reference sequence). The length of the CDR3 is 15 residues. V was clipped by 0 bases and J by 3 bases; unmatched bases: 1. For the CDR3, the DNA is TGTGCCAGCAGCTTAGGAGGGACTAGCTACAATGAGCAGTTCTTC. Its translation is CASSLGGTSYNEQFF.

The chain couples TRBV7-9 to TRBJ2-2; TRBD1 or TRBD2 may be the D gene (5 bases each). The ends were cut back, 5 bases at V and 3 bases at J, with 19 bases in the middle. The CDR3 has 17 residues. Per germline, CDR1 SEHNR and CDR2 FQNEAQ (reference sequence). Here the CDR3 reads CASSPSSGDRYTGELFF. The CDR3, as DNA: TGTGCCAGCAGCCCCTCCTCCGGGGACCGGTACACCGGGGAGCTGTTTTTT.

This rearrangement joins TRBV9 to TRBJ1-3; 10 bases line up with TRBD1. The V and J ends lost 4 bases and 0 bases, in that order; junction bases with no gene match: 7. The germline V gene has CDR1 SGDLS and CDR2 YYNGEE. CDR3 length equals 17 residues. The chain's CDR3 is CASSPRDRGFSGNTIYF. As DNA, the CDR3 is TGTGCCAGCAGCCCTAGGGACAGGGGCTTCTCTGGAAACACCATATATTTT.

CDR3 sequence reads: CASSYSGTSGNEQFF. DNA of the CDR3: TGTGCCAGCAGTTACTCCGGGACTAGCGGCAATGAGCAGTTCTTC. V gene TRBV6-5 combines with J gene TRBJ2-1; the match to TRBD2 covers 11 bases. Germline CDR1 and CDR2: MNHEY and SVGAGI. The ends lost 0 bases at V and 6 bases at J; junction bases unmatched: 1. The length of the CDR3 is 15 residues.

This clone was seen once. The chain is built from TRBV3-1 (or the pseudogene TRBV3-2) and TRBJ2-5; D call uncertain. V lost 5 bases, J lost 7 bases, and 11 bases lay in between. CDR1 LGHDT and CDR2 YNNKEL come from the germline V gene (reference sequence). The CDR3 is made up of 12 amino acids. The CDR3 sequence is CASSAVKGTQYF. DNA for the CDR3: TGTGCCAGCAGCGCCGTTAAAGGGACCCAGTACTTC.

Comment on this clone: The identical CDR3 is also encoded by other nucleotide sequences in the sample. The chain joins TRBV3-1 (or the pseudogene TRBV3-2) to TRBJ2-5; perhaps TRBD1 as D (5 bases). CDR3 size: 12 residues. The germline V gene encodes CDR1 LGHDT and CDR2 YNNKEL (reference sequence). Deletions cut 5 bases from V and 7 bases from J, with 11 bases between. CDR3 sequence: CASSGAGGTQYF. Here the CDR3 DNA reads TGTGCCAGCAGCGGGGCTGGCGGGACCCAGTACTTC.

The V gene is TRBV18, the J gene TRBJ2-1; TRBD2 aligns across 12 bases. J lost 6 bases, V lost 3 bases, and 6 bases had no gene match. Germline CDR1 KGHSH, CDR2 LQKENI. The CDR3 contains 16 residues. The CDR3 here is CASSPLGLAGLNEQFF. For the CDR3, the DNA is TGTGCCAGCTCACCCCTGGGACTAGCGGGCCTCAATGAGCAGTTCTTC.